This TCR beta chain was retrieved from a study of T cells after yellow fever vaccination. Study-wide background: Low-cell-number fractions were prepared with SMART-Seq v4 Ultra Low Input.

5'RACE template switching produced TCR cDNA carrying a universal primer site and UMIs. TCRdb ran MiXCR on the 5' RACE reads and lists one entry per CDR3 protein. The table records approximately 85,000 distinct CDR3 sequences, 10% to 15% of them present only once. This clonotype was detected only a few times. A read error may account for a junction end that differs from germline. Study observations and caveats: Detected again after the booster were most primary-vaccination clones, at 95% to 97% CD4 and nearly 90% CD8.

This CDR3 comprises 18 residues. Germline CDR1 and CDR2: MNHNS and SASEGT. The starting material was CD8+ T cells not binding an NS4B(214-222) dextramer, sorted from PBMCs, obtained about 20 days after the first yellow fever vaccination. J is TRBJ2-5 and V is TRBV6-1; 9 nucleotides match TRBD2. This receptor was identified in a man younger than 30 who received the YFV17D yellow fever vaccine. This CDR3 is CAISEAGGGALRAETQYF. The CDR3 coding sequence is TGTGCCATCAGTGAAGCGGGCGGGGGGGCCTTAAGAGCTGAGACCCAGTACTTC.